This T cell receptor (beta chain) was captured by sequencing in a study of shared clonotypes between healthy human individuals. Notes on the study in general: Sorted-subset sequencing, rarefaction showed, was incomplete despite large depth. The generation probabilities recorded for non-shared clonotypes fell below those of clonotypes shared by all four donors.

Comments on this clone: Its antigen is currently unknown.

V dropped 7 bases and J dropped 4 bases, with 17 bases sitting between them. CDR1 and CDR2 (germline): ENHRY, SYGVKD. CDR3 length: 14 amino acids. An even split of each subset's genomic DNA across several immunoSEQ plates was performed. Using roughly 200 ng DNA, tens of thousands of T cell genomes, the sorted-subset replicate PCRs were run. The repertoire was sequenced with immunoSEQ multiplex PCR; TCRdb's copy has only in-frame clones and lacks some. The table shows 2 million to 3 million clones, with over 85% occurring only once. Specimen: naive CD4+ T cells from PBMCs. Subset described: CD45RA+ positively selected. The TCR was taken from a man between 18 and 29 years old in good health. Some clones in this sample may be carry-over from other donors' samples. The V and J genes are TRBV10-3 and TRBJ2-7; D not certain. The CDR3 loop reads CAIKIDGASYEQYF. For the CDR3, the DNA is TGTGCCATCAAAATAGACGGAGCTTCGTACGAGCAGTACTTC.